The sequence of this TCR beta chain was determined in a study of Ad26.COV2.S vaccination and SARS-CoV-2 variants. Whole-study context: Ad26.COV2.S was injected intramuscularly once or twice, 56 days apart. Overall study results and limits: Comparability of non-spike TCR breadth was observed across vaccine and placebo recipients. The study found higher spike-specific TCR breadth in vaccine than placebo recipients.

The method was immunoSEQ multiplex PCR; TCRdb's version includes in-frame clones alone and lacks a portion of them. The sample holds around 320,000 clones, 70% to 90% seen once. Concerning this clone: Antigen specificity is unknown. The DNA is omitted, as the CDR3 cannot be located on it reliably, and the CDR3 follows TCRdb's listing.

Stated treatment: over 15 received Ad26.COV2.S at low or high dose, single or two shots; five or six received placebo; per-sample allocation not given. Material that was analyzed had been drawn on day 63 after the first vaccine or placebo injection. It was an adult aged 18-55 years in Boston who was the donor. Per germline, CDR1 SGHRS and CDR2 YFSETQ. The CDR3 has 14 residues if both end residues are counted. This chain links TRBV5-1 with TRBJ1-4. Sequences were derived from peripheral blood, sampled in a trial of Ad26.COV2.S vaccine versus placebo. This receptor was obtained from a person between 18 and 65 years old who received the Ad26.COV2.S COVID-19 vaccine or a placebo. The CDR3 sequence is CASSFGPGSEKLFF.